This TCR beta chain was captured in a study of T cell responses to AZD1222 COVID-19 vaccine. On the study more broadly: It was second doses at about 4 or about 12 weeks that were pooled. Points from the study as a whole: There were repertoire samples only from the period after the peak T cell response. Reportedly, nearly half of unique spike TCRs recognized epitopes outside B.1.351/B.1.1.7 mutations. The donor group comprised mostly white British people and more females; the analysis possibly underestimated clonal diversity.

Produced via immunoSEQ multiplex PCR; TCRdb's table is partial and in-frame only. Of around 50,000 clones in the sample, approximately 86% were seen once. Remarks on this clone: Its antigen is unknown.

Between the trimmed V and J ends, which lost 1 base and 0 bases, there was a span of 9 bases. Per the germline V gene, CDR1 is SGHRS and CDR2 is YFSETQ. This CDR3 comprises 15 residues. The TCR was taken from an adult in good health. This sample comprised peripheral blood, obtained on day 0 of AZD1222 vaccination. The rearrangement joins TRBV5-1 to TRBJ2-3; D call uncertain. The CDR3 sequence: CASSLIDPSTDTQYF. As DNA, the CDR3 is TGCGCCAGCAGCTTGATAGACCCCAGCACAGATACGCAGTATTTT.